One T cell receptor (beta chain) is described in this entry. The junction had 14 bases not matched to a gene; V was cut back by 4 bases and J by 4 bases. The CDR3 runs to 18 residues. Germline CDR1 LGHDT, CDR2 YNNKEL (reference sequence). This entry comes from a study of T cell responses to AZD1222 COVID-19 vaccine. Produced via immunoSEQ multiplex PCR; TCRdb's table is partial and in-frame only. This sample has some 100,000 clones, with roughly 93% found just once. The clonotype comes from an adult in good health. The material was peripheral blood, obtained on day 0 of AZD1222 vaccination. The gene calls are TRBV3-1 (or the pseudogene TRBV3-2) and TRBJ2-3, with TRBD2 matching 10 bases. The CDR3 DNA follows: TGTGCCAGCAGCCGTTCCCCAAGCGGGGGGGTTAGGGCAGATACGCAGTATTTT. Translated, it gives CASSRSPSGGVRADTQYF.